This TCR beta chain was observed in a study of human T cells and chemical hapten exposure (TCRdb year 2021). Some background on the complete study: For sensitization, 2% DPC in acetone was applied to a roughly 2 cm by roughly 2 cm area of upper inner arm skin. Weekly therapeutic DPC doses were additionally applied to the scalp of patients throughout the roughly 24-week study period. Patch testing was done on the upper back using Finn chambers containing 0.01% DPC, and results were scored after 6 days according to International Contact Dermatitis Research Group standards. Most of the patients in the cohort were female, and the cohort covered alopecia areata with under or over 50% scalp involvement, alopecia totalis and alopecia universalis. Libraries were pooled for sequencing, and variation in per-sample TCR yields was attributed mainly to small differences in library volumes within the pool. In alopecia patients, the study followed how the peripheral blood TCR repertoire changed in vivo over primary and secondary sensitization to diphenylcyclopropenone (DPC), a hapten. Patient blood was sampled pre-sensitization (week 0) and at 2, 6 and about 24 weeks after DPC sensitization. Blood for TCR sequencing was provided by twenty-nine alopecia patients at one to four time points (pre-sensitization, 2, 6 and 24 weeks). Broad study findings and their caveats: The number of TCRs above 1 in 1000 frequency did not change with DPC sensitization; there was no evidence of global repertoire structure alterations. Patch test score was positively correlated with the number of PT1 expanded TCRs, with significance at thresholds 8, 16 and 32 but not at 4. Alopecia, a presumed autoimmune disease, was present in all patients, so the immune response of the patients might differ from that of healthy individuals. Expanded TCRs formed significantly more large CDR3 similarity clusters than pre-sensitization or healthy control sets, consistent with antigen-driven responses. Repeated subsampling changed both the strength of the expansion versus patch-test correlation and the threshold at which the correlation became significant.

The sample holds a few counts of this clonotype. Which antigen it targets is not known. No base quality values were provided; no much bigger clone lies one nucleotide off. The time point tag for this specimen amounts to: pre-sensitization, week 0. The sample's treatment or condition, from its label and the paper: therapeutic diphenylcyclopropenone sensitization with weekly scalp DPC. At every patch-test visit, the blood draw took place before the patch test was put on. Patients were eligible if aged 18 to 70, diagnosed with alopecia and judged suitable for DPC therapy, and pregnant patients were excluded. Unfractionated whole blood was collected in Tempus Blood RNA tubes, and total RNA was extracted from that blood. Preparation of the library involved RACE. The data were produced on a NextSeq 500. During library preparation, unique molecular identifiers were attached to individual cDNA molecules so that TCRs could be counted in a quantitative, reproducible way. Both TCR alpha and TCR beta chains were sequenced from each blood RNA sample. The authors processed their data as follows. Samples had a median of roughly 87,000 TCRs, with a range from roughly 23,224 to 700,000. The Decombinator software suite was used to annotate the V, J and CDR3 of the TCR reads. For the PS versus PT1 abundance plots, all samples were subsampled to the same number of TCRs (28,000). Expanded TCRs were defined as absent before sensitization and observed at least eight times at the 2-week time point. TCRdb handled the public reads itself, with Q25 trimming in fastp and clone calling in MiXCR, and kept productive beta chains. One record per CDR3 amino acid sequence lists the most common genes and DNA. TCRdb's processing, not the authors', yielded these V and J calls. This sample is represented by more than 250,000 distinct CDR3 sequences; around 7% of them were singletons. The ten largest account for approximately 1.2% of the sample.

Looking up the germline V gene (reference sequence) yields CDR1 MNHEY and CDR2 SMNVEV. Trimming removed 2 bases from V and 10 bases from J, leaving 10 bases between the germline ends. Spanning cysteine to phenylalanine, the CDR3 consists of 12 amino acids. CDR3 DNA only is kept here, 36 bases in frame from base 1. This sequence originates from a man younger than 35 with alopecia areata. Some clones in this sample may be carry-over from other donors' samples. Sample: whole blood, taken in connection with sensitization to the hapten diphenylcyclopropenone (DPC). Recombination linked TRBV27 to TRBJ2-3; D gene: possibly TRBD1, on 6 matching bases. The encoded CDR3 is CASSLEGHAQYF. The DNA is TGTGCCAGCAGTTTAGAGGGACACGCGCAGTATTTT.